The 2 T cell receptor beta chains below were found in one sample sequenced in a study of CD8 T cells in Susac syndrome. An input of about 0.45 to 1 ug of RNA was subjected to reverse transcription using random hexamers. TCRdb reanalysed the immunoSEQ multiplex PCR reads using MiXCR and keeps one entry per CDR3 protein. The sample yields tens of thousands of distinct CDR3 sequences, approximately 93% seen once. The sequenced sample consisted of CD8+ T cells from PBMCs. The receptors derive from a human donor with Susac syndrome.

The V call is TRBV14, the J call TRBJ2-3; a weak D match, TRBD1 (5 bases). Germline-derived CDR1 and CDR2 are SGHDN and FVKESK. Trimming shortened V by 4 bases and J by 3 bases, and 20 bases separated the two germline ends. The CDR3 is made up of 17 amino acids. The CDR3 bases are TGTGCCAGCAGCCCGACAGTGTCGTTGATAGTGACAGATACGCAGTATTTT. It encodes CASSPTVSLIVTDTQYF.

The chain is built from TRBV7-9 and TRBJ1-5; 8 nucleotides line up with TRBD1. J was trimmed by 7 bases and V by 1 base; bases with no gene match: 9. Per germline, CDR1 SEHNR and CDR2 FQNEAQ (reference sequence). There are 16 residues in the CDR3. CDR3 residues: CASSLESGGGGQPQHF. CDR3 DNA: TGTGCCAGCAGCTTAGAGTCAGGGGGCGGCGGACAGCCCCAGCATTTT. The full variable domain, in which reference TRBV7-9 and TRBJ1-5 provide the parts outside the CDR3, is DTGVSQNPRHKITKRGQNVTFRCDPISEHNRLYWYRQTLGQGPEFLTYFQNEAQLEKSRLLSDRFSAERPKGSFSTLEIQRTEQGDSAMYLCASSLESGGGGQPQHFGDGTRLSIL.